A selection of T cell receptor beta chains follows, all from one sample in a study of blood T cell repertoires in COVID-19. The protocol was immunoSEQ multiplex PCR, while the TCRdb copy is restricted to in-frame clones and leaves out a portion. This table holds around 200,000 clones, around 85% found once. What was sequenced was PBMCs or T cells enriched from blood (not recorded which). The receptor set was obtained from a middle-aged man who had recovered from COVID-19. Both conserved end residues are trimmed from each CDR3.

CDR3aa: SVVTSGSEGYEQY
v_gene: TRBV29-1

CDR3aa: ASSQETASSYGYT
v_gene: TRBV4-1

CDR3aa: ASSQEGLAGRADTQY
v_gene: TRBV4-3

CDR3aa: ATSDSIAGPEDTQY
v_gene: TRBV24-1

CDR3aa: ASSFSGRGEQY
v_gene: TRBV12-3/TRBV12-4

CDR3aa: AWSVSGYGYT
v_gene: TRBV30

CDR3aa: ATSRDPPGHSNTEAF
v_gene: TRBV15

CDR3aa: ASSQVTSGGYNEQF
v_gene: TRBV14

CDR3aa: ASRGRGSTDTQY
v_gene: TRBV19

CDR3aa: ASSYLRSGANVLT
v_gene: TRBV7-9

CDR3aa: ASSPPAGVGETQY
v_gene: TRBV18

CDR3aa: AISESGEAPITEAF
v_gene: TRBV10-3

CDR3aa: ASRPGGRSGANVLT
v_gene: TRBV19

CDR3aa: ASSLSLQGGEQY
v_gene: TRBV27

CDR3aa: ASRSTSSETQY
v_gene: TRBV7-2

CDR3aa: ASSHTTLAGGDYGTQY
v_gene: TRBV4-1

CDR3aa: ASSQDAGFGYT
v_gene: TRBV3-1/TRBV3-2

CDR3aa: ASSLVGRTDTQY
v_gene: TRBV11-1

CDR3aa: ASSLDPGLAGLRSYEQY
v_gene: TRBV11-3

CDR3aa: ASSSSGNTGELF
v_gene: TRBV5-8

CDR3aa: ASSSDRGSPLH
v_gene: TRBV5-1

CDR3aa: ASSPVESKNIQY
v_gene: TRBV18

CDR3aa: ASSVSSGEGGYT
v_gene: TRBV7-9

CDR3aa: AWSVSGREQY
v_gene: TRBV30

CDR3aa: ASSLDSGGTDTQY
v_gene: TRBV5-1

CDR3aa: ASSPSAASTDTQY
v_gene: TRBV7-3

CDR3aa: ASSSGGLSYEQY
v_gene: TRBV6-5

CDR3aa: SVGRTTVTYEQY
v_gene: TRBV29-1

CDR3aa: SASRTGGVYEQY
v_gene: TRBV20-1

CDR3aa: ASSEEFWTSGSRGTDTQY
v_gene: TRBV6-1

CDR3aa: ASRGAESYNEQF
v_gene: TRBV19

CDR3aa: ASSAVLAKNIQY
v_gene: TRBV5-6

CDR3aa: AWSVQGNEQY
v_gene: TRBV30

CDR3aa: ASRYSSGNTIY
v_gene: TRBV10-3

CDR3aa: ASSISGTPLASGNTIY
v_gene: TRBV19

CDR3aa: ASSLWGTDEQY
v_gene: TRBV7-3

CDR3aa: ASSPSPNEQF
v_gene: TRBV28

CDR3aa: ASSAGRIYGYT
v_gene: TRBV7-9

CDR3aa: ASGSTLGGISDRDSLANTGELF
v_gene: TRBV12-5

CDR3aa: ASSRYDVGYGYT
v_gene: TRBV6-5

CDR3aa: AISEVGTSGSYEQY
v_gene: TRBV10-3

CDR3aa: ASSTEQLTTGETQY
v_gene: TRBV2

CDR3aa: ASRSDRGPPDEY
v_gene: TRBV2

CDR3aa: ASSEFRADEQY
v_gene: TRBV6-1

CDR3aa: ASSHAGQVADTQY
v_gene: TRBV9

CDR3aa: ASSLVRGTGDLRGQPQH
v_gene: TRBV28

CDR3aa: AIRAGQGTTSGEGQF
v_gene: TRBV10-3

CDR3aa: ASSLDSPSRPEAF
v_gene: TRBV5-1

CDR3aa: ASSLVASVSPLNEQF
v_gene: TRBV7-2

CDR3aa: SVENRGSYNEQF
v_gene: TRBV29-1

CDR3aa: ASSSWRDGYGYT
v_gene: TRBV5-4

CDR3aa: ASRRTRGHTDTQY
v_gene: TRBV2

CDR3aa: ATSRVRNRASNQPQH
v_gene: TRBV15